This TCR beta chain stems from a study of blood T cell repertoires in COVID-19. Overall study context: Researchers got acute and convalescent COVID-19 samples from the United States, Italy and Spain.

The CDR3 extends over 15 amino acids. V lost 5 bases, J lost 2 bases, and 7 bases stayed unmatched. From germline, CDR1 is SEHNR and CDR2 FQNEAQ (reference sequence). In the authors' workflow: Reference gene primer amplification gave nucleated cell count estimates. The table came from immunoSEQ multiplex PCR; TCRdb's copy has only in-frame clones and leaves some out. The DNA was the basis for D and trimming; V, J and clone size are from that table. The sample records around 160,000 clones, approximately 85% being singletons. V is TRBV7-9 and J is TRBJ2-3; TRBD1 matches 7 bases. This clonotype was obtained from a woman aged 55-70 years with COVID-19, enrolled during active disease. Sequenced: peripheral blood. CDR3 sequence: CASSPRGHDTDTQYF. The CDR3 nucleotides read TGTGCCAGCAGCCCTAGGGGGCACGACACAGATACGCAGTATTTT.